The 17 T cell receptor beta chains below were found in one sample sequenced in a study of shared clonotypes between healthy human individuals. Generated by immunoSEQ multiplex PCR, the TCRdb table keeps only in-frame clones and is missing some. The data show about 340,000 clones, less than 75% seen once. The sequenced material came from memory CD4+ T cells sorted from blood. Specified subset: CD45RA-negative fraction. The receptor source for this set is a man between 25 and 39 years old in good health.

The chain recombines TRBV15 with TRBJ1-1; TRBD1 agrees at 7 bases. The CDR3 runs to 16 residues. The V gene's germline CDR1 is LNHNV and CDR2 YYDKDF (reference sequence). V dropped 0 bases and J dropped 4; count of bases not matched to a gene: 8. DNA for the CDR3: TGTGCCACCAGCAGAGACCGACAGGGAGGGGGCACTGAAGCTTTCTTT. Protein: CATSRDRQGGGTEAFF.

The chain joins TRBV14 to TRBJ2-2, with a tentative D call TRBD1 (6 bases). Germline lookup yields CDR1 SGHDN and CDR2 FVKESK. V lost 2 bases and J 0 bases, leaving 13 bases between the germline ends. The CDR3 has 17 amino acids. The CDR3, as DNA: TGTGCCAGCAGCCAACGACAGGTTATGGCGAACACCGGGGAGCTGTTTTTT. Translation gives CASSQRQVMANTGELFF.

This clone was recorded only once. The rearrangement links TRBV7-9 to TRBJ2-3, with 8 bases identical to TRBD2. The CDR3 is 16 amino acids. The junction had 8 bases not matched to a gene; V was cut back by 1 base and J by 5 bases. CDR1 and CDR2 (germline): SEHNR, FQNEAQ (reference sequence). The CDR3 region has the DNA TGTGCCAGCAGCTTAGGGGGAGCGGGAGACGGAGATACGCAGTATTTT. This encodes CASSLGGAGDGDTQYF.

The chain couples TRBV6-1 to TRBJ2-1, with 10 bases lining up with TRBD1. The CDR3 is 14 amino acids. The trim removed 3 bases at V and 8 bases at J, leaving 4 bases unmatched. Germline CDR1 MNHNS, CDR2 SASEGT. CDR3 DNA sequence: TGTGCCAGCAGTGATTGGACAGGGGGAGATGAGCAGTTCTTC. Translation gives CASSDWTGGDEQFF.

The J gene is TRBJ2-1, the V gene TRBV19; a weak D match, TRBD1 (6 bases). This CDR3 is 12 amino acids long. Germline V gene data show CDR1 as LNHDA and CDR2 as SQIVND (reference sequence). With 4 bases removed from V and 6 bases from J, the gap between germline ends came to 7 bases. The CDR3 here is CASSSRGNEQFF. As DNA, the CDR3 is TGTGCCAGTAGTAGCAGGGGCAATGAGCAGTTCTTC.

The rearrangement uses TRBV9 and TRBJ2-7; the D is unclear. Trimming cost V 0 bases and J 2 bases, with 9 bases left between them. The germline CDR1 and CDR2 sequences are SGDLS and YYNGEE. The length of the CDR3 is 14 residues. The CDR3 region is CASSVADGAYEQYF. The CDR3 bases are TGTGCCAGCAGCGTAGCGGACGGAGCCTACGAGCAGTACTTC.

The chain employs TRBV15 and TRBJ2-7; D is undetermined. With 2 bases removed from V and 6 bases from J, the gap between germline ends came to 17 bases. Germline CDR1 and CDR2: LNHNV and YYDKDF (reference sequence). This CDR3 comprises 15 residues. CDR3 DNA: TGTGCCACCAGCAGATCCCGGCTCTGGGATAGCGAGCAGTACTTC. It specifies CATSRSRLWDSEQYF.

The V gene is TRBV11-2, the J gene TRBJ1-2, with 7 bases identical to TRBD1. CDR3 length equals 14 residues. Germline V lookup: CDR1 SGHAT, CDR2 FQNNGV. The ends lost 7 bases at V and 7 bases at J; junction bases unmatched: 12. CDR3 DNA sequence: TGTGCCAGCAACCAGGGGCAGGGGGGCGGTGGCTACACCTTC. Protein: CASNQGQGGGGYTF.

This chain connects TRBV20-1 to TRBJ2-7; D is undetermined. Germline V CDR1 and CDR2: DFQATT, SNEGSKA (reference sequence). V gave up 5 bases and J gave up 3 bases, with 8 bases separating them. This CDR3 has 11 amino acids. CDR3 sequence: CSAVDDYEQYF. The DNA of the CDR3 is TGCAGTGCTGTGGACGACTACGAGCAGTACTTC.

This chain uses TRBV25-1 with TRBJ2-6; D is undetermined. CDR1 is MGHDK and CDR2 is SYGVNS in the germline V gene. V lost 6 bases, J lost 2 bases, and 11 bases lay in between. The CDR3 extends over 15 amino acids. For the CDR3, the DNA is TGTGCCAGCAGCGACGGCACCCCTGGGGCCAACGTCCTGACTTTC. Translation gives CASSDGTPGANVLTF.

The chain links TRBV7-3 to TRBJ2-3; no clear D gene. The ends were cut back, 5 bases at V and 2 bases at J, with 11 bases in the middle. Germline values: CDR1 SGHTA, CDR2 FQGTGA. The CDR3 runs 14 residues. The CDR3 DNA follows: TGTGCCAGCAGCCTGACTGGGTTCACAGATACGCAGTATTTT. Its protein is CASSLTGFTDTQYF.

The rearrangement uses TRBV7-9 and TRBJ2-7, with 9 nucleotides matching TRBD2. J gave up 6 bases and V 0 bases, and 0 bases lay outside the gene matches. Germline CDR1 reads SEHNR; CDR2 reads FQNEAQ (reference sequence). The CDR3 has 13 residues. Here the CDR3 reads CASSLALAGEQYF. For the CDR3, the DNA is TGTGCCAGCAGCTTAGCACTAGCGGGCGAGCAGTACTTC.

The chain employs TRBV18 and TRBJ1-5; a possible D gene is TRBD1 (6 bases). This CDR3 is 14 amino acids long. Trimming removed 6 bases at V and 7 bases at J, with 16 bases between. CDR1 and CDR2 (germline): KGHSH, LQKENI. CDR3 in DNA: TGTGCCAGCTCCCTCGGCGGGGGGCAACAGCCCCAGCATTTT. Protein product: CASSLGGGQQPQHF.

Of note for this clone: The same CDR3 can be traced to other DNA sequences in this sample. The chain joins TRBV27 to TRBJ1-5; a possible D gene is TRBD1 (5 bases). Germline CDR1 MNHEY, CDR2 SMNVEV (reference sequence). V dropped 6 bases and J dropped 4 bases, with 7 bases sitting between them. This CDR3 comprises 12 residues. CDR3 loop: CASRGGNQPQHF. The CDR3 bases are TGTGCCAGCAGGGGGGGGAATCAGCCCCAGCATTTT.

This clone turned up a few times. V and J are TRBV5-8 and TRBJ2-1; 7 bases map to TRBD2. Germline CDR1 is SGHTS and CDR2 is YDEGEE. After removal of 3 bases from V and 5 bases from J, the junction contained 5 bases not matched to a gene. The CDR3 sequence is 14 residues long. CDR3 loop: CASSSRREHNEQFF. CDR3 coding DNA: TGTGCCAGCAGCTCCCGGCGGGAGCACAATGAGCAGTTCTTC.

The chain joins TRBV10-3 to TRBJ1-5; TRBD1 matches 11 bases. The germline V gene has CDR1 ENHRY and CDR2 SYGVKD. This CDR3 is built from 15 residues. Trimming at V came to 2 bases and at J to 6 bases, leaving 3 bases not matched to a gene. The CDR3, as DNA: TGTGCCATCAGTGAGGGACAGGGGGCGGGTCAGCCCCAGCATTTT. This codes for CAISEGQGAGQPQHF.

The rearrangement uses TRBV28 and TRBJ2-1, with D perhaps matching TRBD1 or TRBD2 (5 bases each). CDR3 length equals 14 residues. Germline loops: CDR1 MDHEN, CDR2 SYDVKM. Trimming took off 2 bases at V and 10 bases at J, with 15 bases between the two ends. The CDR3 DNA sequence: TGTGCCAGCAGTTTACCTGGGACCTTAGCGGAGCAGTTCTTC. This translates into CASSLPGTLAEQFF.